Sequencing of this T cell receptor (beta chain) was carried out in a study of cytomegalovirus exposure and HLA in healthy donors. Study-wide background: Falling in the Caucasian-associated ancestry cluster were approximately 84% of some 400 genotyped donors. Study-level findings and limits: Presence/absence analyses assumed roughly uniform sequencing depth across donors. Across HLA loci, a later analysis found differing TCR association rates, with DRB1 most and HLA-C fewest.

The PCR used 60 Vbeta and 13 Jbeta primers. The protocol was immunoSEQ multiplex PCR, while the TCRdb copy is restricted to in-frame clones and leaves out a portion. This table holds about 140,000 clones, nearly 90% found once. CDR3 size: 15 residues. CDR1 is SGHTA and CDR2 is FQGNSA in the germline V gene. V dropped 2 bases and J dropped 0 bases, with 11 bases sitting between them. Samples came from healthy bone marrow donors. On this clone itself: The antigen remains unidentified.

Sequencing used PBMCs. The chain has TRBV7-2 and TRBJ2-7; D possibly corresponds to TRBD2 (5 bases). This receptor was obtained from a woman aged 40 to 50 in good health and CMV-seronegative. The CDR3 sequence: CASSLNAGNSYEQYF. The CDR3 nucleotides read TGTGCCAGCAGCTTAAATGCGGGCAACTCCTACGAGCAGTACTTC.